The 16 T cell receptor beta chains below come from one sample, sequenced in a study of control samples from healthy donors and cancer patients (dated by TCRdb to the early 2020s). Library preparation was by the immunoSEQ multiplex PCR assay. TCRdb carries this immuneACCESS record with in-frame sequences only. Its versions omit some clonotypes, under half of them owing to an unresolved V gene in the studies checked, with the rest unexplained. This sample lists roughly 370,000 clones; roughly 90% were detected once. The ten largest clones represent over 5.5% of the sample. Material for sequencing was PBMCs. The receptors shown here come from a man between 35 and 55 years old with head and neck cancer.

This clone turned up a few times. This chain connects TRBV10-1 to TRBJ2-3; TRBD2 matches at 7 bases. This CDR3 region has 15 residues. CDR1 and CDR2 from the germline V gene are WNHNN and SYGVQD (reference sequence). The V gene end was trimmed by 0 bases and the J gene end by 1 base; junction bases not matched to a gene: 1. The CDR3 loop is CASSESGGGTDTQYF. The CDR3 DNA is TGCGCCAGCAGTGAGTCGGGGGGGGGCACAGATACGCAGTATTTT.

The chain employs TRBV28 and TRBJ2-3, with TRBD2 matching over 14 bases. The CDR3 covers 19 residues. V was pared by 0 bases and J by 0 bases, with 5 bases of the junction left unmatched. Germline V lookup: CDR1 MDHEN, CDR2 SYDVKM. CDR3 DNA: TGTGCCAGCAGTTTATGGGGGACTAGCGGGAGCCGAAGCACAGATACGCAGTATTTT. Protein product: CASSLWGTSGSRSTDTQYF.

The rearrangement joins TRBV12-5 to TRBJ1-5; 7 bases align to TRBD1. This CDR3 is 14 amino acids long. Germline assignment: CDR1 LGHNT and CDR2 FRNRAP. The J segment lost 3 bases and the V segment lost 3 bases, leaving 2 bases of the junction unmatched. CDR3 residues: CASGFGQVNQPQHF. CDR3 nucleotides: TGTGCTAGTGGTTTTGGACAGGTCAATCAGCCCCAGCATTTT. Variable domain in full (rest from reference TRBV12-5 and TRBJ1-5): DARVTQTPRHKVTEMGQEVTMRCQPILGHNTVFWYRQTMMQGLELLAYFRNRAPLDDSGMPKDRFSAEMPDATLATLKIQPSEPRDSAVYFCASGFGQVNQPQHFGDGTRLSIL.

The V call is TRBV10-3, the J call TRBJ2-3; the D call may be TRBD1 or TRBD2 (6 bases each). Per the germline V gene, CDR1 is ENHRY and CDR2 is SYGVKD. The CDR3 consists of 16 residues. The ends were cut back, 4 bases at V and 0 bases at J, with 14 bases in the middle. In nucleotides, the CDR3 is TGTGCCATCAGTGCGGGGGCTTCGTCCAGCACAGATACGCAGTATTTT. Its protein is CAISAGASSSTDTQYF.

This chain links TRBV30 with TRBJ2-7; D ambiguous. Trimming shortened V by 3 bases and J by 1 base, and 4 bases separated the two germline ends. CDR1 is GTSNPN, CDR2 SVGIG, per germline (reference sequence). The CDR3 is 11 residues long. The chain's CDR3 is CAWRKSYEQYF. Written as DNA, the CDR3 is TGTGCCTGGAGAAAATCCTACGAGCAGTACTTC.

This clone turned up a few times. The V and J genes are TRBV6-1 and TRBJ1-6; weak D call: TRBD1 (5 bases). Germline values: CDR1 MNHNS, CDR2 SASEGT. CDR3 length equals 15 residues. V was clipped by 1 base and J by 7 bases, with 11 bases between them. This CDR3 reads CASSEVGGGNSPLHF. The CDR3 bases are TGTGCCAGCAGTGAAGTTGGGGGGGGGAATTCACCCCTCCACTTT.

The chain recombines TRBV11-3 with TRBJ2-4; D is unresolved. Trimming left V 1 base short and J 8 bases short, with 12 bases between. This CDR3 has 14 amino acids. The germline CDR1 and CDR2 sequences are SGHNT and YENEEA. CDR3 sequence reads: CASSLGSGNDIQYF. CDR3 DNA: TGTGCCAGCAGCTTAGGTTCGGGTAACGACATTCAGTACTTC.

This chain links TRBV4-2 with TRBJ2-1; TRBD2 aligns across 10 bases. Germline loops: CDR1 LGHNA, CDR2 YNFKEQ. There are 16 residues in the CDR3. Trimming removed 3 bases from V and 10 bases from J; junction bases left unmatched: 12. The CDR3 coding sequence is TGTGCCAGCAGCCAGGCTACCGGGACTAGCGTCGAAGAGCAGTTCTTC. Protein: CASSQATGTSVEEQFF.

The chain couples TRBV19 to TRBJ1-2; tentatively, D is TRBD1 (5 bases). Trimming stripped 5 bases from V and 7 bases from J, with 17 bases between. CDR1 is LNHDA, CDR2 SQIVND, per germline (reference sequence). The CDR3 contains 14 residues. CDR3 nucleotide sequence: TGTGCCAGTAGTTACGGACACCTGAGGGGTGGCTACACCTTC. This gives the protein CASSYGHLRGGYTF.

CDR3 amino acids: CASSPGQFPLNEQFF. The CDR3 region has the DNA TGTGCCAGTAGTCCTGGACAGTTCCCTTTGAATGAGCAGTTCTTC. The rearrangement links TRBV19 to TRBJ2-1; D may be TRBD1 (6 bases). CDR3 length: 15 residues. CDR1 and CDR2 (germline): LNHDA, SQIVND (reference sequence). V gave up 5 bases and J gave up 7 bases, with 18 bases separating them.

The chain carries TRBV18 and TRBJ2-2; weak D call: TRBD1 (6 bases). V was pared by 5 bases and J by 1 base, with 14 bases between. Per the germline V gene, CDR1 is KGHSH and CDR2 is LQKENI. This CDR3 region has 16 residues. CDR3: CASSTIGTKNTGELFF. CDR3 in DNA: TGTGCCAGCTCAACAATCGGGACAAAGAACACCGGGGAGCTGTTTTTT.

The chain employs TRBV7-9 and TRBJ1-1; TRBD1 matches 8 bases. This CDR3 region has 12 residues. V lost 6 bases to trimming and J lost 6 bases; unmatched junction nucleotides: 3. Germline assignment: CDR1 SEHNR and CDR2 FQNEAQ (reference sequence). The CDR3 DNA follows: TGTGCCAGCAGTCCGACAGGGGCTGAAGCTTTCTTT. Translating gives CASSPTGAEAFF.

The genes are TRBV11-2 and TRBJ2-3; D may be TRBD1 (6 bases). The CDR3 has 16 amino acids. Per the germline V gene, CDR1 is SGHAT and CDR2 is FQNNGV. The germline V and J ends were trimmed by 0 bases and 6 bases, with 16 bases remaining between them. The CDR3 DNA is TGTGCCAGCAGCTTAGAAACGAACAGGGTTCGCGATACGCAGTATTTT. Translating it yields CASSLETNRVRDTQYF. The whole variable domain, remainder taken from reference TRBV11-2 and TRBJ2-3, is EAGVAQSPRYKIIEKRQSVAFWCNPISGHATLYWYQQILGQGPKLLIQFQNNGVVDDSQLPKDRFSAERLKGVDSTLKIQPAKLEDSAVYLCASSLETNRVRDTQYFGPGTRLTVL.

This chain joins TRBV29-1 and TRBJ2-2, with TRBD1 matching 9 bases. V gave up 4 bases and J gave up 1 base; unmatched junction bases: 7. The CDR3 has 16 amino acids. Per germline, CDR1 SQVTM and CDR2 ANQGSEA. The CDR3 region is CSVGTGASQNTGELFF. The CDR3 nucleotides are TGCAGCGTTGGGACAGGGGCCAGCCAGAACACCGGGGAGCTGTTTTTT.

The V call is TRBV28, the J call TRBJ2-6; the D call may be TRBD1 or TRBD2 (5 bases each). V was pared by 5 bases and J by 0 bases, with 17 bases between. CDR3 length: 18 residues. CDR1 is MDHEN and CDR2 is SYDVKM in the germline V gene. CDR3 DNA sequence: TGTGCCAGCAGTCCCGACGTGGGGGAATTCTCTGGGGCCAACGTCCTGACTTTC. Its protein is CASSPDVGEFSGANVLTF.

V usage is TRBV20-1 and J usage is TRBJ2-7; 12 bases line up with TRBD2. J was trimmed by 6 bases and V by 3 bases; bases with no gene match: 6. CDR1 and CDR2 from the germline V gene are DFQATT and SNEGSKA (reference sequence). The length of the CDR3 is 14 residues. The CDR3 here is CSASKTSGSGEQYF. Written as DNA, the CDR3 is TGCAGTGCTAGTAAGACTAGCGGGAGCGGCGAGCAGTACTTC.